A selection of T cell receptor beta chains follows, all from one sample in a study of T cell changes during pregnancy in multiple sclerosis. Sequencing used immunoSEQ multiplex PCR; TCRdb keeps in-frame clones, though not all of them. The data contain 100,000 or so clones, 90% to 95% of them singletons. Sequenced material: peripheral blood, taken after pregnancy. The receptors were sampled from a female donor with multiple sclerosis, enrolled in a pregnancy study. The CDR3 runs from the conserved cysteine through the conserved F or W. A D gene is named only where the DNA matches it firmly. The size of a clone is reported for some rows only, either as once, few or many, or as a class for expanded clones.

TRBV19,TRBD1,TRBJ1-5,NA,TGTGCCAGTAGACAGGGGGTCTTCAATCAGCCCCAGCATTTT,CASRQGVFNQPQHF
TRBV14,NA,TRBJ2-1,NA,TGTGCCAGCAGCCAATTTTACTCAGCGAGCTACAATGAGCAGTTCTTC,CASSQFYSASYNEQFF
TRBV5-1,TRBD1,TRBJ2-2,NA,TGCGCCAGCAGCTCACAGGGGGCCGGCGGGGAGCTGTTTTTT,CASSSQGAGGELFF
TRBV29-1,TRBD2,TRBJ2-7,NA,TGCAGCGTTAGAGTGGGAGGGGATCCCTCTTACGAGCAGTACTTC,CSVRVGGDPSYEQYF
TRBV4-1,TRBD2,TRBJ2-2,once,TGCGCCAGCAGCCATCGGACTAGCGGGAGGGCCATCACCGGGGAGCTGTTTTTT,CASSHRTSGRAITGELFF
TRBV9,TRBD2,TRBJ2-7,NA,TGTGCCAGCAGCGTAGGGAGGACTAGTAACGAGCAGTACTTC,CASSVGRTSNEQYF
TRBV2,NA,TRBJ2-7,NA,TGTGCCAGCAGCGGGGACTACGAGCAGTACTTC,CASSGDYEQYF
TRBV28,TRBD1,TRBJ1-2,NA,TGTGCCAGCAGAAACCGGGGGACAGGGGGTGAAGCTAACTATGGCTACACCTTC,CASRNRGTGGEANYGYTF
TRBV11-3,TRBD2,TRBJ2-5,NA,TGTGCCAGCAGCTCCCGGACTAGCGGGAGACTCCAAGAGACCCAGTACTTC,CASSSRTSGRLQETQYF
TRBV5-1,TRBD2,TRBJ2-1,NA,TGCGCCAGCAGCAGGGATGGAGCGGGAGGTACCCATGAGCAGTTCTTC,CASSRDGAGGTHEQFF
TRBV25-1,TRBD1,TRBJ2-5,NA,TGTGCCAGCAGTCCGGGACAGGCTAAAGAGACCCAGTACTTC,CASSPGQAKETQYF
TRBV14,NA,TRBJ2-7,NA,TGTGCCAGCAGCCAAGATAGGAGGGTTTACGAGCAGTACTTC,CASSQDRRVYEQYF
TRBV5-1,TRBD2,TRBJ2-2,NA,TGCGCCAGCAGCTTGTCGACGGTCCCGACGGGACTACGCACCGGGGAGCTGTTTTTT,CASSLSTVPTGLRTGELFF
TRBV6-1,TRBD2,TRBJ2-2,NA,TGTGCCAGCAGTGAGTTAGCGGGAGGGGGTAACACCGGGGAGCTGTTTTTT,CASSELAGGGNTGELFF
TRBV5-6,TRBD1,TRBJ1-2,NA,TGTGCCAGCCGTCGGACAGGGGTAGTAATCTACACCTTC,CASRRTGVVIYTF
TRBV19,NA,TRBJ2-3,NA,TGTGCCAGTAGTATAGCCAGACAAGATACGCAGTATTTT,CASSIARQDTQYF
TRBV27,TRBD1,TRBJ2-7,NA,TGTGCCAGCAGTTCGGGGACAGGTTTATTACACGAGCAGTACTTC,CASSSGTGLLHEQYF
TRBV4-1,TRBD2,TRBJ2-1,NA,TGCGCCAGCAGCCATGGACTAGCGGAGAAATACTACTCCTACAATGAGCAGTTCTTC,CASSHGLAEKYYSYNEQFF
TRBV19,TRBD1,TRBJ1-1,NA,TGTGCCAGTAGTCGACAGGGAGGAGGGACTGAAGCTTTCTTT,CASSRQGGGTEAFF
TRBV7-8,NA,TRBJ2-3,once,TGTGCCAGCAGCTTAGCGAGGACGGGACTCAGCACAGATACGCAGTATTTT,CASSLARTGLSTDTQYF
TRBV29-1,TRBD2,TRBJ2-7,NA,TGCAGCGTTGAAGGAGTAGCGGGCAAGTCCTACGAGCAGTACTTC,CSVEGVAGKSYEQYF
TRBV7-9,TRBD2,TRBJ2-1,NA,TGTGCCAGCAGCTTAGGACTAGCGGGAGGGGGGAATGAGCAGTTCTTC,CASSLGLAGGGNEQFF
TRBV13,NA,TRBJ1-5,NA,TGTGCCAGCAGCCCCGGTGGGCAGCCCTCAGCCCAGCATTTT,CASSPGGQPSAQHF
TRBV28,TRBD2,TRBJ2-3,NA,TGTGCCAGCAGTCCCCACGGACTAGCGGGGAGCACAGATACGCAGTATTTT,CASSPHGLAGSTDTQYF
TRBV27,NA,TRBJ2-7,NA,TGTGCCAGCAGGCACTCAACTAATAAGGACTTACGGGCGAACGAGCAGTACTTC,CASRHSTNKDLRANEQYF
TRBV2,NA,TRBJ2-3,NA,TGTGCCAGCAGGGACGTCGGGACATCCACAGATACGCAGTATTTT,CASRDVGTSTDTQYF
TRBV9,TRBD1,TRBJ2-7,once,TGTGCCAGCAGCCCCGGGACAGCCCCCTACGAGCAGTACTTC,CASSPGTAPYEQYF
TRBV30,NA,TRBJ1-3,NA,TGTGCCTGGAGTAGAGGCGGAAACACCATATATTTT,CAWSRGGNTIYF
TRBV9,TRBD1,TRBJ2-7,NA,TGTGCCAGCAGCGTGGGTCGGACAGGGGCCTACGAGCAGTACTTC,CASSVGRTGAYEQYF
TRBV7-2,NA,TRBJ2-2,NA,TGTGCCAGCAGCTCTCAGCCAGGCACCGGGGAGCTGTTTTTT,CASSSQPGTGELFF
TRBV18,NA,TRBJ2-7,NA,TGTGCCAGTTCCTCCGGAGGTATCCCCTACGAGCAGTACTTC,CASSSGGIPYEQYF
TRBV6-1,NA,TRBJ2-7,NA,TGTGCCAGCAGTGAAGCTAGGCCAGCGTCACCCTACGAGCAGTACTTC,CASSEARPASPYEQYF
TRBV28,NA,TRBJ2-3,NA,TGTGCCAGCAGAAGCGCAATTGATACGCAGTATTTT,CASRSAIDTQYF
TRBV5-4,TRBD1,TRBJ2-3,NA,TGTGCCAGCAGCTCGGTGTTTGGGACAGCGAGAAGTGCTAGCACAGATACGCAGTATTTT,CASSSVFGTARSASTDTQYF
TRBV23-1,TRBD1,TRBJ2-7,NA,TGCGCCAGCAGCCAGCCGGGGACAGGGAACCCCTACGAGCAGTACTTC,CASSQPGTGNPYEQYF
TRBV6-5,TRBD1,TRBJ1-4,NA,TGTGCCAGCAGTTACTCCAGATTATTGACGACAGGGAATTTT,CASSYSRLLTTGNF
TRBV7-9,NA,TRBJ2-3,NA,TGTGCCAGCAGACAGGGACCTACTAGCACAGATACGCAGTATTTT,CASRQGPTSTDTQYF
TRBV5-5,TRBD2,TRBJ2-1,once,TGTGCCAGCAGCGAGGGACTAGCGGACAACAATGAGCAGTTCTTC,CASSEGLADNNEQFF
TRBV9,NA,TRBJ1-2,NA,TGTGCCAGCAGCGTAGGAGCTGAGAGTACCTATGGCTACACCTTC,CASSVGAESTYGYTF
TRBV4-1,NA,TRBJ2-7,NA,TGCGCCAGCAGCCAAGAAGAGAGCAGGGTTTACGAGCAGTACTTC,CASSQEESRVYEQYF
TRBV30,NA,TRBJ1-1,few,TGTGCCTGGAGCCCTCCGACAGGCAAAAACACTGAAGCTTTCTTT,CAWSPPTGKNTEAFF
TRBV9,TRBD1,TRBJ1-4,NA,TGTGCCAGCAGCAACCGGGACAGGGGGAATGAAAAACTGTTTTTT,CASSNRDRGNEKLFF
TRBV6-6,NA,TRBJ2-1,NA,TGTGCCAGTTGGGACTCCCCGTACAATGAGCAGTTCTTC,CASWDSPYNEQFF
TRBV2,NA,TRBJ1-4,NA,TGTGCCAGCTCGGACATCTCAACTAATGAAAAACTGTTTTTT,CASSDISTNEKLFF
TRBV27,TRBD2,TRBJ2-1,NA,TGTGCCAGCAGTTTATCGACAAGCGGGGGTGAGCAGTTCTTC,CASSLSTSGGEQFF
TRBV19,TRBD1,TRBJ2-3,NA,TGTGCCAGTACCCTAGACAGGGCGGAAAATACGCAGTATTTT,CASTLDRAENTQYF
TRBV27,NA,TRBJ2-1,NA,TGTGCCAGCAGCAATTACAATGAGCAGTTCTTC,CASSNYNEQFF
TRBV2,NA,TRBJ2-7,NA,TGTGCCAGCAGTGAAGGGGGGACTCCCTCCACCTACGAGCAGTACTTC,CASSEGGTPSTYEQYF
TRBV4-1,TRBD2,TRBJ2-1,many,TGCGCCAGCAGCCAAGTCTGGCTACTAGCGGGAGGGGGGCAGTTCTTC,CASSQVWLLAGGGQFF
TRBV23-1,NA,TRBJ2-1,NA,TGCGCCAGCAGTCCCAGGGAATCCTCCTACAATGAGCAGTTCTTC,CASSPRESSYNEQFF
TRBV19,TRBD1,TRBJ2-7,NA,TGTGCCAGTACCTCGACAGGGACCTACGAGCAGTACTTC,CASTSTGTYEQYF
TRBV29-1,NA,TRBJ2-7,NA,TGCAGCGTTGAGGCAAAGGGAGACTACGAGCAGTACTTC,CSVEAKGDYEQYF
TRBV19,TRBD2,TRBJ2-2,NA,TGTGCCAGTAGTATAGATAGGAGCGGGAGGGGCACCGGGGAGCTGTTTTTT,CASSIDRSGRGTGELFF
TRBV5-1,TRBD1,TRBJ1-3,once,TGCGCCAGCAGCTTGGCCGGGACAGCACTTGGAAACACCATATATTTT,CASSLAGTALGNTIYF
TRBV5-6,TRBD2,TRBJ2-7,NA,TGTGCCAGCAGTTACCCTAGCGGGAACGAGCAGTACTTC,CASSYPSGNEQYF
TRBV10-3,TRBD1,TRBJ1-1,NA,TGTGCCATCAGTAGGACAGGGGGCTCGATGAACACTGAAGCTTTCTTT,CAISRTGGSMNTEAFF
TRBV6-1,TRBD1,TRBJ2-7,once,TGTGCCAGCATATCGGACAGGGGTTCCTACGAGCAGTACTTC,CASISDRGSYEQYF
TRBV29-1,NA,TRBJ2-7,once,TGCAGCGTTGACGGTGAAGCTGCCGAGCAGTACTTC,CSVDGEAAEQYF
TRBV28,NA,TRBJ2-2,NA,TGTGCCAGCAGCCTAGACAGGAACACCGGGGAGCTGTTTTTT,CASSLDRNTGELFF
TRBV14,TRBD1,TRBJ2-1,NA,TGTGCCAGCAGCCGGGGACAGTACAATGAGCAGTTCTTC,CASSRGQYNEQFF